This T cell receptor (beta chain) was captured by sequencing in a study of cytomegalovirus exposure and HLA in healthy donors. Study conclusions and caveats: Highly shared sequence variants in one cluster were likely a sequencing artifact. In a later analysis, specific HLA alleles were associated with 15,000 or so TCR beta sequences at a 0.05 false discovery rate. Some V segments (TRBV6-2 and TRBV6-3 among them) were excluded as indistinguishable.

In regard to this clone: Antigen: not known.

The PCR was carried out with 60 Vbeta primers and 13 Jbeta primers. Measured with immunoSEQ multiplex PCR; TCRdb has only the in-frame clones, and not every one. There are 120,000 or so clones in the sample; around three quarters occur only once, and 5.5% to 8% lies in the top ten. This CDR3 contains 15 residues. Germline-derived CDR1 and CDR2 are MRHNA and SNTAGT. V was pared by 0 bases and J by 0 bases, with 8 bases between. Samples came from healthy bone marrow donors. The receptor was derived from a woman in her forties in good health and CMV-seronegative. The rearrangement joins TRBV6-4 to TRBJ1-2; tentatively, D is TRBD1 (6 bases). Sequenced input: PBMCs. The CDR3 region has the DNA TGTGCCAGCAGTGACTCGGCAGGGGCTAACTATGGCTACACCTTC. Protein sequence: CASSDSAGANYGYTF.